Sequencing of this T cell receptor (beta chain) was carried out in a study of blood T cell repertoires in COVID-19 (dated by TCRdb to 2018 to 2021). Turning to the overall study: The collaborator samples originated in the United States, Italy and Spain and spanned the acute and convalescent phases of COVID-19. The prospective study material was composed of cDNA or gDNA derived from T cells, B-cell-depleted T cells, or PBMCs. Subjects who had been exposed to COVID-19, were actively infected with it, or had recovered from it provided the deeply sampled blood TCRbeta repertoires that made up the dataset. The repertoires were made available in a free public database intended to serve as a resource for research on the immune response to SARS-CoV-2. Samples came from the ongoing ImmuneRACE study (first 160 participants) plus 1,254 subjects from 6 global collaborators. Nearly every sample came with metadata listing a de-identified subject ID, COVID-19 status, age in years and sex. HLA class I and class II types, where available, came from metadata supplied by the sample provider rather than from assay-based typing. Study-level results and caveats: The amount of clinical and demographic metadata varied by source and participant and was provided uncurated.

Germline trimming amounts to 5 bases on V and 1 base on J, with 3 as the count of junction bases outside the gene matches. Based on the germline V gene (reference sequence), the CDR1 and CDR2 sequences are LNHDA and SQIVND. The CDR3, cysteine through phenylalanine, is 15 amino acids long. Left in the record is the CDR3 DNA by itself, 45 bases read in frame from the first base. Whole blood was collected in K2EDTA tubes by collaborating institutions according to the institutions' own protocols. For TCRbeta analysis, collaborator samples were shipped as frozen whole blood, as isolated PBMCs, or as DNA extracted from either sample type. With respect to this clone: It has no known antigen specificity. Per-base qualities were not stored, and no clone one base away is much larger.

TCRbeta CDR3 regions were amplified from genomic DNA by means of the immunoSEQ Assay, a bias-controlled multiplex PCR. On the study's bioinformatics: The number of nucleated cells in each sample was estimated from the amplification of reference gene primers within the assay. To quantify the absolute abundance of each unique TCRbeta CDR3 rearrangement, sequence reads were collapsed and filtered. For each sample, productive Simpson clonality was calculated as the square root of Simpson's diversity index over productive rearrangements. Drawn from immuneACCESS, this table holds only the in-frame rearrangements with V and J called that TCRdb kept. Clones are partly lost; checked studies trace under half to an unresolved V gene and leave the rest unexplained. That table is the source of V, J and clone size, and D and trimming were worked out from the DNA. For this sample the table gives about 100,000 clones, of which 88% were detected only once. The ten largest clones capture 2% to 3% of the sample.

The sequence derives from a human donor in a cohort sampled during active COVID-19. This receptor chain uses TRBV19 and TRBJ2-2; 8 bases in the middle match TRBD1. The source material was peripheral blood. CDR3 reads: CASSLTGENTGELFF. The nucleotide sequence reads TGTGCCAGTAGTTTGACAGGGGAGAACACCGGGGAGCTGTTTTTT. The full variable domain, with segments outside the CDR3 supplied by the reference TRBV19 and TRBJ2-2 proteins, appears as DGGITQSPKYLFRKEGQNVTLSCEQNLNHDAMYWYRQDPGQGLRLIYYSQIVNDFQKGDIAEGYSVSREKKESFPLTVTSAQKNPTAFYLCASSLTGENTGELFFGEGSRLTVL.